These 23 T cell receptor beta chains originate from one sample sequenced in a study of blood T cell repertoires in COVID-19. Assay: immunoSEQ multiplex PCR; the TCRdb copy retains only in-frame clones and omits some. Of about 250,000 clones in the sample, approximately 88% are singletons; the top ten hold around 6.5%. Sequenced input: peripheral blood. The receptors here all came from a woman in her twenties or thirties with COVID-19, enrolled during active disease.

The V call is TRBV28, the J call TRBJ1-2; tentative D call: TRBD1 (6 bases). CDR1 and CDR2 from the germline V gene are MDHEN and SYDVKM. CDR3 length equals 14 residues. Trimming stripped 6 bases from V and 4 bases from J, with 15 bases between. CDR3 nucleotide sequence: TGTGCCAGCAGGGAAAGGGGGTTGAGCTATGGCTACACCTTC. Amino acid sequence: CASRERGLSYGYTF.

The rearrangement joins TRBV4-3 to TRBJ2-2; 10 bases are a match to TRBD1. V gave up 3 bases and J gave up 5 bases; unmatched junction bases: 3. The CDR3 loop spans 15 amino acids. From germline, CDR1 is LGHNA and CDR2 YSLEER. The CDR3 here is CASSHGTGATGELFF. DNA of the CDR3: TGCGCCAGCAGCCACGGGACAGGGGCGACCGGGGAGCTGTTTTTT.

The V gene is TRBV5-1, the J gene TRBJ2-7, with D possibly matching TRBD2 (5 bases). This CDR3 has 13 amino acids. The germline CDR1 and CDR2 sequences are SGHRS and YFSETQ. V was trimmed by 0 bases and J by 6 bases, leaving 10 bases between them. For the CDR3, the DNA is TGCGCCAGCAGCTTGGGAGGGTTGAGCGAGCAGTACGTC. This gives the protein CASSLGGLSEQYV.

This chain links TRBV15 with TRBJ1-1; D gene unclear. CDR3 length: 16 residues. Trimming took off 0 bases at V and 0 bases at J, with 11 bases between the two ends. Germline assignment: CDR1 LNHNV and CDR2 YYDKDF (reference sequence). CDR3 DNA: TGTGCCACCAGCAGAGATAGGAGGTACATGAACACTGAAGCTTTCTTT. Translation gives CATSRDRRYMNTEAFF.

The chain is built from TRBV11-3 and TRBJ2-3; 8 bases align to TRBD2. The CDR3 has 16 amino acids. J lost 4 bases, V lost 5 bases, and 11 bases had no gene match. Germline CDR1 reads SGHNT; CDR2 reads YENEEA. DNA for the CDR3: TGTGCCAGCAGCACCTACCTTTGGCGGGAGGCAGATACGCAGTATTTT. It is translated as CASSTYLWREADTQYF.

This chain's CDR3 is CASSLGSGGPPGSYEQYF. CDR3 in DNA: TGTGCCAGCAGTCTAGGTAGCGGGGGGCCCCCAGGGTCCTACGAGCAGTACTTC. The chain has TRBV28 and TRBJ2-7, with 10 bases fitting TRBD2. Trimming cost V 5 bases and J 1 base; bases outside gene matches: 14. The germline V gene encodes CDR1 MDHEN and CDR2 SYDVKM. The CDR3 is 18 amino acids.

CDR3 DNA sequence: TGTGCCAGCAGCTCTCTTCAAAGGGGGCTCTACTATGGCTACACCTTC. It is translated as CASSSLQRGLYYGYTF. This chain links TRBV5-6 with TRBJ1-2; 7 nucleotides match TRBD1. This CDR3 has 16 amino acids. Germline V gene data show CDR1 as SGHDT and CDR2 as YYEEEE. Trimming removed 3 bases from V and 3 bases from J; junction bases left unmatched: 11.

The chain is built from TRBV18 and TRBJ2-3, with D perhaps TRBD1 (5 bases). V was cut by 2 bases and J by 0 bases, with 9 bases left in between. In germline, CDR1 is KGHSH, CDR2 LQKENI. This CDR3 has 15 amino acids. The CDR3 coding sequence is TGTGCCAGCTCACCAAGGGGCCAGAGCACAGATACGCAGTATTTT. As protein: CASSPRGQSTDTQYF.

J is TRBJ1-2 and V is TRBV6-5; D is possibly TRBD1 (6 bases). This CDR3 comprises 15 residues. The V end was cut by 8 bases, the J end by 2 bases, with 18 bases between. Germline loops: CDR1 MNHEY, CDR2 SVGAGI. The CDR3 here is CASGARDNLNYGYTF. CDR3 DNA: TGTGCCAGCGGGGCTCGGGACAACCTAAACTATGGCTACACCTTC.

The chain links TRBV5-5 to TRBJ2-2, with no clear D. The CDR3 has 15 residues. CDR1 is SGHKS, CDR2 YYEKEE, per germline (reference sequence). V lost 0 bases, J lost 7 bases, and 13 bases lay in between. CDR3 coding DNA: TGTGCCAGCAGCTTGGTGTCTAGGAAGCTCGGGGAGCTGTTTTTT. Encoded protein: CASSLVSRKLGELFF.

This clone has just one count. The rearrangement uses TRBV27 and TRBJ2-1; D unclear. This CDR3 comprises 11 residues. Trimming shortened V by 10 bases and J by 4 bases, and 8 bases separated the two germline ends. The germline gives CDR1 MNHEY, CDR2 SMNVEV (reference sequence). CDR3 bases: TGTGCCACTACGCGGTACAATGAGCAGTTCTTC. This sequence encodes CATTRYNEQFF.

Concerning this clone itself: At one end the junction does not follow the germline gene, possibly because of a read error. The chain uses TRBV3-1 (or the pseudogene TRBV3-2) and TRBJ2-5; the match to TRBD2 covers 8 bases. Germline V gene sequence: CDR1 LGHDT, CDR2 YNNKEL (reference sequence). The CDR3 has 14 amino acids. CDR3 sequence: CATSPGGVGETQYF. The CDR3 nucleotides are TGTGCCACCAGCCCGGGAGGGGTTGGGGAGACCCAGTACTTC.

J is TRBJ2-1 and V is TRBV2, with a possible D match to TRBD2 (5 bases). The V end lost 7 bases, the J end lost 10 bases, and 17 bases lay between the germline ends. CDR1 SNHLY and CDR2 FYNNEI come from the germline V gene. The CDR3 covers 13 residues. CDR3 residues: CASTWEPHLEQFF. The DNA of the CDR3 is TGTGCCAGCACGTGGGAGCCCCACTTGGAGCAGTTCTTC. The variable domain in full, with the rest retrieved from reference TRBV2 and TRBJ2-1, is EPEVTQTPSHQVTQMGQEVILRCVPISNHLYFYWYRQILGQKVEFLVSFYNNEISEKSEIFDDQFSVERPDGSNFTLKIRSTKLEDSAMYFCASTWEPHLEQFFGPGTRLTVL.

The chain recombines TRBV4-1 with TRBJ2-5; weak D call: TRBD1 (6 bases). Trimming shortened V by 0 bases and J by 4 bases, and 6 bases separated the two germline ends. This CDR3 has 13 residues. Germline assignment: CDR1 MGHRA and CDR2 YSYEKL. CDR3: CASSQEGGETQYF. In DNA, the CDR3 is TGCGCCAGCAGCCAAGAAGGGGGAGAGACCCAGTACTTC.

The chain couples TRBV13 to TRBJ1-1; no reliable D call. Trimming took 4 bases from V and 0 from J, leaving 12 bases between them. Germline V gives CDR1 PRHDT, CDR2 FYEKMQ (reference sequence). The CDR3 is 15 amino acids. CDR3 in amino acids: CASSSVEEMNTEAFF. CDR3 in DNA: TGTGCCAGCAGCTCCGTCGAAGAGATGAACACTGAAGCTTTCTTT.

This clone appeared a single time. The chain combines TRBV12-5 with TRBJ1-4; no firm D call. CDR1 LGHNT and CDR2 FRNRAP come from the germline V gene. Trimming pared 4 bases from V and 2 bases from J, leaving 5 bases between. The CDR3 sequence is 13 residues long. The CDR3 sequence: CASGSSTNEKLFF. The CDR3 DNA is TGTGCTAGTGGTTCCTCCACTAATGAAAAACTGTTTTTT.

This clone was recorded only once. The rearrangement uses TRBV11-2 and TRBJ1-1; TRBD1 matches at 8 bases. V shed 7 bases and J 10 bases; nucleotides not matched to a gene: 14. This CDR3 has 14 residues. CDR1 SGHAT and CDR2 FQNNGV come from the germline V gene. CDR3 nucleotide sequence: TGTGCCAGCACCCCGGACAGGGCCCTCGAGGGAGCTTTCTTT. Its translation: CASTPDRALEGAFF.

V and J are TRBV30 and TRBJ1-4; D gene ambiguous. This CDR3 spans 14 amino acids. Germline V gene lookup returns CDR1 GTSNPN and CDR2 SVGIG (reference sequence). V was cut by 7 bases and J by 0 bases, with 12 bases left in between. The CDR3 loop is CAFPGESTNEKLFF. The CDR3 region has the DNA TGTGCCTTCCCCGGGGAGTCAACTAATGAAAAACTGTTTTTT.

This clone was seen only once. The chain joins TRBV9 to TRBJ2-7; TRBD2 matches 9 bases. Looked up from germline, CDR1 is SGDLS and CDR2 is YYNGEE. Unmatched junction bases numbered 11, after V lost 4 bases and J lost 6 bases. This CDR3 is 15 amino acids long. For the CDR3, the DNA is TGTGCCAGCAGCTATTACAGCGGGAGGACTCTCGAGCAGTACGTC. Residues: CASSYYSGRTLEQYV.

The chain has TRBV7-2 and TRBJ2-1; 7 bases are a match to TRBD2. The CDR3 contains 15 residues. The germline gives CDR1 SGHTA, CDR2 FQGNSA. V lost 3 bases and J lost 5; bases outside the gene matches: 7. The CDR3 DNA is TGTGCCAGCAGCTTCGGTCTAGCGGCACACAATGAGCAGTTCTTC. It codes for CASSFGLAAHNEQFF.

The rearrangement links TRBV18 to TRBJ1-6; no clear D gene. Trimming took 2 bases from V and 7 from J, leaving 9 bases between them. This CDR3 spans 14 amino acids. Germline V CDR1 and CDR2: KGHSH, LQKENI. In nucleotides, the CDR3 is TGTGCCAGCTCACCAGCAGAGGGAAATTCACCCCTCCACTTT. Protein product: CASSPAEGNSPLHF.

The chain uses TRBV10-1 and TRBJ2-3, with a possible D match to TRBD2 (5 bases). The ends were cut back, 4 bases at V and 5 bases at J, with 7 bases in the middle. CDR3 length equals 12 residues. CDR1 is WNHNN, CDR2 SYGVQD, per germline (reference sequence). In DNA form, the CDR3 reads TGCGCCAGCAGTGTAAGCGGAGATACGCAGTATTTT. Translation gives CASSVSGDTQYF.

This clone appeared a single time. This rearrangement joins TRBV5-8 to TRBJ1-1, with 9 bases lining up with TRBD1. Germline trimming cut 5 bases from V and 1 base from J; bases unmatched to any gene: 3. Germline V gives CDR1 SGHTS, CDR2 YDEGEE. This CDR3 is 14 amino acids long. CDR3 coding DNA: TGTGCCAGCAGGCACAGGGGGCAGAACACTGAAGCTTTCTTT. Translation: CASRHRGQNTEAFF.